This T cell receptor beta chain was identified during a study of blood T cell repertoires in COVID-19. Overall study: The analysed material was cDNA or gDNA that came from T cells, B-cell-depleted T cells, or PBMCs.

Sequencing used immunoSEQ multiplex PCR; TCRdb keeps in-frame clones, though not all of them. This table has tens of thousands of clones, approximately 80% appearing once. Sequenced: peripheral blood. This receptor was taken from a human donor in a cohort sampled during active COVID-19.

The CDR3: CASSQQDNGADTQYF. Here the CDR3 DNA reads TGCGCCAGCAGCCAACAGGACAATGGGGCAGATACGCAGTATTTT. The V and J genes are TRBV4-1 and TRBJ2-3, with D possibly TRBD1 on 5 matching bases. This CDR3 has 15 residues. V was trimmed by 2 bases and J by 4 bases, leaving 13 bases between them. In germline, CDR1 is MGHRA, CDR2 YSYEKL.